This passage covers 22 T cell receptor beta chains from one sample sequenced in a study of blood T cell repertoires in COVID-19. Sequencing used immunoSEQ multiplex PCR; TCRdb keeps in-frame clones, though not all of them. The table lists approximately 64,000 clones, 88% of them singletons. Sequenced input: peripheral blood. The receptors originated from an older woman with COVID-19, enrolled during active disease.

V and J are TRBV29-1 and TRBJ1-1, with 8 bases aligning to TRBD1. The germline V gene encodes CDR1 SQVTM and CDR2 ANQGSEA. The CDR3 contains 14 residues. After removal of 5 bases from V and 10 bases from J, the junction contained 15 bases not matched to a gene. The CDR3 DNA follows: TGCAGCGTTCTTACGACAGGGGTGGTGGGTAGAGCTTTCTTT. It translates to CSVLTTGVVGRAFF.

This clone was detected once. The chain employs TRBV18 and TRBJ2-5, with TRBD1 as a possible D gene (7 bases). From germline, CDR1 is KGHSH and CDR2 LQKENI. Trimming cost V 2 bases and J 5 bases, with 15 bases left between them. This CDR3 is built from 15 residues. In nucleotides, the CDR3 is TGTGCCAGCTCACCAAGACGACAGGGAGGCGAGACCCAGTACTTC. Amino acid sequence: CASSPRRQGGETQYF.

This clone occurred a few times. The genes are TRBV10-2 and TRBJ1-1; tentatively, D is TRBD1 (5 bases). This CDR3 has 12 amino acids. The germline V gene has CDR1 WSHSY and CDR2 SAAADI. With 8 bases removed from V and 0 bases from J, the gap between germline ends came to 7 bases. The chain's CDR3 is CASGHMNTEAFF. The DNA of the CDR3 is TGCGCCAGCGGACACATGAACACTGAAGCTTTCTTT.

The chain couples TRBV12-3 or TRBV12-4 to TRBJ1-1; a possible D gene is TRBD1 (6 bases). V dropped 5 bases and J dropped 2 bases, with 9 bases sitting between them. The length of the CDR3 is 13 residues. CDR3: CASSPQGNTEAFF. The DNA for the CDR3 is TGTGCCAGCAGTCCACAGGGCAACACTGAAGCTTTCTTT.

This chain connects TRBV28 to TRBJ2-1; perhaps TRBD2 as D (6 bases). CDR1 and CDR2 from the germline V gene are MDHEN and SYDVKM. V was cut by 8 bases and J by 9 bases, with 11 bases left in between. CDR3 length equals 11 residues. The CDR3 region has the DNA TGTGCCAGCGCTCGGGGAGGTGAGCAGTTCTTC. Translated: CASARGGEQFF.

This sequence joins TRBV27 and TRBJ1-1; TRBD1 might be the D (5 bases). This CDR3 is built from 15 residues. The germline gives CDR1 MNHEY, CDR2 SMNVEV (reference sequence). V was clipped by 4 bases and J by 1 base, with 13 bases between them. CDR3 nucleotide sequence: TGTGCCAGCAGTTGGGGGGGAGGCGGGAACACTGAAGCTTTCTTT. It encodes CASSWGGGGNTEAFF.

The rearrangement uses TRBV15 and TRBJ2-2; 7 bases map to TRBD2. Germline trimming cut 1 base from V and 3 bases from J; bases unmatched to any gene: 5. CDR1 LNHNV and CDR2 YYDKDF come from the germline V gene (reference sequence). The CDR3 runs to 16 residues. The CDR3 is CATSRALGGDTGELFF. DNA of the CDR3: TGTGCCACCAGCAGAGCTTTGGGGGGGGACACCGGGGAGCTGTTTTTT.

The count of this clone is one. The chain is built from TRBV6-1 and TRBJ2-2; 7 bases match TRBD1. The V segment lost 3 bases and the J segment 3 bases; nucleotides outside the gene matches: 4. The CDR3 sequence is 15 residues long. CDR1 is MNHNS and CDR2 is SASEGT in the germline V gene. CDR3 in amino acids: CASSDGRGYTGELFF. In DNA form, the CDR3 reads TGTGCCAGCAGTGATGGCAGGGGGTACACCGGGGAGCTGTTTTTT.

The chain joins TRBV27 to TRBJ2-2, with TRBD2 matching 9 bases. V lost 10 bases to trimming and J lost 4 bases; unmatched junction nucleotides: 16. The CDR3 is 17 residues long. Germline values: CDR1 MNHEY, CDR2 SMNVEV (reference sequence). CDR3 amino acids: CATRGGRAVGGTGELFF. The CDR3 DNA follows: TGTGCCACCAGAGGCGGGAGGGCCGTCGGGGGCACCGGGGAGCTGTTTTTT.

This clone was found once. This CDR3 is CASMTGGSRTEAFF. The CDR3 DNA is TGTGCCAGCATGACAGGCGGGAGTAGGACTGAAGCTTTCTTT. This sequence joins TRBV6-5 and TRBJ1-1; D perhaps matches TRBD1 (6 bases). The V and J ends lost 7 bases and 5 bases respectively, with 17 bases between them. There are 14 residues in the CDR3. The germline CDR1 and CDR2 sequences are MNHEY and SVGAGI.

The chain employs TRBV27 and TRBJ2-1; D might be TRBD2 (5 bases). V was shortened by 7 bases and J by 1 base, with 23 bases between the two germline ends. In germline, CDR1 is MNHEY, CDR2 SMNVEV (reference sequence). The CDR3 spans 18 residues. CDR3 sequence reads: CASTGWTPLEGSYNEQFF. The DNA for the CDR3 is TGTGCCAGCACCGGGTGGACTCCGCTAGAAGGTTCCTACAATGAGCAGTTCTTC.

DNA of the CDR3: TGTGCCAGCAGTGAATGGGGGGGCGTAAACACCGGGGAGCTGTTTTTT. Translating it yields CASSEWGGVNTGELFF. The chain joins TRBV2 to TRBJ2-2, with a tentative D call TRBD2 (7 bases). V gave up 2 bases and J gave up 2 bases, with 12 bases separating them. The CDR3 totals 16 residues. Germline V gene data show CDR1 as SNHLY and CDR2 as FYNNEI.

The rearrangement joins TRBV27 to TRBJ2-1, with 8 nucleotides matching TRBD2. V dropped 0 bases and J dropped 0; count of bases not matched to a gene: 4. The CDR3 contains 17 residues. From germline, CDR1 is MNHEY and CDR2 SMNVEV (reference sequence). The CDR3 reads CASSLSQLAASYNEQFF. The CDR3 DNA is TGTGCCAGCAGTTTATCCCAACTAGCGGCCTCCTACAATGAGCAGTTCTTC.

CDR3 residues: CASSLGLAGGPNEQFF. As DNA, the CDR3 is TGTGCCAGCAGCTTGGGACTAGCGGGAGGGCCCAATGAGCAGTTCTTC. V is TRBV7-2 and J is TRBJ2-1; 16 bases are shared with TRBD2. The V gene end was trimmed by 3 bases and the J gene end by 6 bases; junction bases not matched to a gene: 2. This CDR3 has 16 amino acids. Germline V gene lookup returns CDR1 SGHTA and CDR2 FQGNSA.

This clone was seen once. The V gene is TRBV11-1, the J gene TRBJ2-1, with 11 bases fitting TRBD2. Germline trimming cut 5 bases from V and 2 bases from J; bases unmatched to any gene: 2. Germline V gives CDR1 SGHAT, CDR2 FQDESV (reference sequence). The CDR3 has 15 residues. The CDR3 DNA follows: TGTGCCAGCAGCCAGACTAGCGGGGCCTACAATGAGCAGTTCTTC. Its protein is CASSQTSGAYNEQFF.

The J gene is TRBJ2-5, the V gene TRBV2; TRBD2 is a possible D gene (5 bases). V shed 8 bases and J shed 4 bases, with 17 bases lying between them. The CDR3 extends over 14 amino acids. CDR1 SNHLY and CDR2 FYNNEI come from the germline V gene. CDR3 coding DNA: TGTGCCAGCCATCTAGCAGCCCAGGTAGAGACCCAGTACTTC. This sequence encodes CASHLAAQVETQYF.

The chain links TRBV12-3 or TRBV12-4 to TRBJ1-2; no firm D call. The CDR3 sequence is 13 residues long. The ends were cut back, 7 bases at V and 4 bases at J, with 13 bases in the middle. CDR3 sequence reads: CASNLGGIYGYTF. The DNA of the CDR3 is TGTGCCAGCAATTTGGGCGGGATCTATGGCTACACCTTC.

V gene TRBV7-2 combines with J gene TRBJ2-5, with 9 positions matching TRBD1. Trimming took 1 base from V and 5 from J; bases not matched to a gene: 5. The CDR3 contains 15 residues. Germline CDR1 and CDR2: SGHTA and FQGNSA. The CDR3 loop reads CASSLDRGRGETQYF. The CDR3 region has the DNA TGTGCCAGCAGCTTAGACAGGGGGCGTGGGGAGACCCAGTACTTC.

V and J are TRBV19 and TRBJ1-4, with 8 bases aligning to TRBD1. The CDR3 contains 13 residues. Germline trimming cut 8 bases from V and 8 bases from J; bases unmatched to any gene: 7. Germline V CDR1 and CDR2: LNHDA, SQIVND (reference sequence). The CDR3 bases are TGTGCCAGTGCAGGGGGCGTAGACGAAAAACTGTTTTTT. Encoded protein: CASAGGVDEKLFF. The entire variable domain, with the rest obtained from reference TRBV19 and TRBJ1-4, is as follows: DGGITQSPKYLFRKEGQNVTLSCEQNLNHDAMYWYRQDPGQGLRLIYYSQIVNDFQKGDIAEGYSVSREKKESFPLTVTSAQKNPTAFYLCASAGGVDEKLFFGSGTQLSVL.

This chain uses TRBV18 with TRBJ1-2, with D uncertain. Trimming pared 7 bases from V and 4 bases from J, leaving 13 bases between. The CDR3 covers 13 residues. The V gene's germline CDR1 is KGHSH and CDR2 LQKENI. In DNA form, the CDR3 reads TGTGCCAGCTACACGGGGTCTTCCTATGGCTACACCTTC. Translated, it gives CASYTGSSYGYTF. The full variable domain, rest sourced from reference TRBV18 and TRBJ1-2, is NAGVMQNPRHLVRRRGQEARLRCSPMKGHSHVYWYRQLPEEGLKFMVYLQKENIIDESGMPKERFSAEFPKEGPSILRIQQVVRGDSAAYFCASYTGSSYGYTFGSGTRLTVV.

The chain uses TRBV5-4 and TRBJ2-5, with 8 bases lining up with TRBD2. CDR1 is SGHNT and CDR2 is YYREEE in the germline V gene (reference sequence). Germline trimming cut 1 base from V and 1 base from J; bases unmatched to any gene: 3. The CDR3 contains 15 residues. The CDR3 DNA follows: TGTGCCAGCAGCTTGACTAGCGGTTCCCAAGAGACCCAGTACTTC. Its translation is CASSLTSGSQETQYF. The whole variable domain, remainder taken from reference TRBV5-4 and TRBJ2-5, is ETGVTQSPTHLIKTRGQQVTLRCSSQSGHNTVSWYQQALGQGPQFIFQYYREEENGRGNFPPRFSGLQFPNYSSELNVNALELDDSALYLCASSLTSGSQETQYFGPGTRLLVL.

The genes are TRBV29-1 and TRBJ1-2; 9 bases are shared with TRBD1. CDR3 size: 14 residues. Germline V CDR1 and CDR2: SQVTM, ANQGSEA. Trimming took 2 bases from V and 8 from J; bases not matched to a gene: 9. The CDR3, as DNA: TGCAGCGTTGAACCCGGGACAGGGTCGAAGGGCTACACCTTC. Protein product: CSVEPGTGSKGYTF.